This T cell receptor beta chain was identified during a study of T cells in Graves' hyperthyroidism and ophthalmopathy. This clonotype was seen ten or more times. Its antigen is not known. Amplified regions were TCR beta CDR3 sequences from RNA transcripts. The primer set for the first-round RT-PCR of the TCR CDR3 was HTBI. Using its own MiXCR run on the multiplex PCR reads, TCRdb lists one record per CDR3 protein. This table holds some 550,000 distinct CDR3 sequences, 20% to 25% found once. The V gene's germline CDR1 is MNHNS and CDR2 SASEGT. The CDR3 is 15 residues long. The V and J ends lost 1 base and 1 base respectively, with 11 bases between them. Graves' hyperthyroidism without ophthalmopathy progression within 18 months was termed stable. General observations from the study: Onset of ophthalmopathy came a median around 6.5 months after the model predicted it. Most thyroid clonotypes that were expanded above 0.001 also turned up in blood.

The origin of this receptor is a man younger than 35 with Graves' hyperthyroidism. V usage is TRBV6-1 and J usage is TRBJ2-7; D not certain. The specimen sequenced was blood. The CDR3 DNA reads TGTGCCAGCAGTGAAGGGGGTACAGAATCCTACGAGCAGTACTTC. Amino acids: CASSEGGTESYEQYF.